This T cell receptor beta chain is from a study of T cells in pancreatic ductal adenocarcinoma. Study findings and constraints: The resected pancreatic cancer cohort was biased toward the minority with early-stage disease. Mean clonality was roughly 0.1 in tumors and about 0.069 in blood, not significantly different.

Generated by immunoSEQ multiplex PCR, the TCRdb table keeps only in-frame clones and is missing some. Of thousands of clones listed, 79% were seen once; the top ten hold 7.5%. Germline loops: CDR1 LNHDA, CDR2 SQIVND (reference sequence). V gave up 5 bases and J gave up 1 base; unmatched junction bases: 3. CDR3 size: 14 residues. By sample share, this clone is large. The antigen is not known. The selected patients with pancreatic ductal adenocarcinoma had surgery but no neoadjuvant therapy. V and J are TRBV19 and TRBJ1-1, with 8 nucleotides matching TRBD1. This clonotype was sampled from a human donor with pancreatic ductal adenocarcinoma. The donor label of this sample is uncertain. The sequenced material came from pancreatic tumor tissue. The chain's CDR3 is CASSQQGGNTEAFF. The CDR3 DNA follows: TGTGCCAGTAGTCAACAGGGGGGGAACACTGAAGCTTTCTTT. Using reference TRBV19 and TRBJ1-1 for the parts outside the CDR3, the full variable domain is DGGITQSPKYLFRKEGQNVTLSCEQNLNHDAMYWYRQDPGQGLRLIYYSQIVNDFQKGDIAEGYSVSREKKESFPLTVTSAQKNPTAFYLCASSQQGGNTEAFFGQGTRLTVV.